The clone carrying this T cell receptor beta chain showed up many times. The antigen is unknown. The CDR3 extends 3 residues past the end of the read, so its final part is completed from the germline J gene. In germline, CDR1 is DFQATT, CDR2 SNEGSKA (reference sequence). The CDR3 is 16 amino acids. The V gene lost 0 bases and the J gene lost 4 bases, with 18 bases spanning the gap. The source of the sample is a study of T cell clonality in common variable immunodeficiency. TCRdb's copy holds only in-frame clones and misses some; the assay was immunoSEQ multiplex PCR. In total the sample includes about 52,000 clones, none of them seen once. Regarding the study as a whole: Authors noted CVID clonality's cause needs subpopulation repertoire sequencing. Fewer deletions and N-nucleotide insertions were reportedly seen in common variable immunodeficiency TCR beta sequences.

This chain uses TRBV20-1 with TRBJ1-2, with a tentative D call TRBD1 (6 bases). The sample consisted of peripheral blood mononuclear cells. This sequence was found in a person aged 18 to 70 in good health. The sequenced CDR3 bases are TGCAGTGCTAGAGATCCCGCAGGGGATGAGAGCTATGGC. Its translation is CSARDPAGDESYG. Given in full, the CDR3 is CSARDPAGDESYGYTF.